This T cell receptor (beta chain) originates from a study of blood T cell repertoires in COVID-19. As handled by the study authors: The authors estimated nucleated cell counts from reference gene primer amplification. Produced via immunoSEQ multiplex PCR; TCRdb's table is partial and in-frame only. That table gives V, J and clone size, and the DNA gave D and trimming. The sample lists roughly 340,000 clones, more than 75% seen once, with 6% to 7% in the top ten. The germline CDR1 and CDR2 sequences are LNHDA and SQIVND (reference sequence). V lost 1 base, J lost 3 bases, and 13 bases lay in between. This CDR3 spans 15 amino acids.

This sequence joins TRBV19 and TRBJ2-7, with D possibly matching TRBD1 (6 bases). This receptor was taken from a woman aged 45-65 years with COVID-19, enrolled during active disease. Source material: peripheral blood. CDR3 DNA sequence: TGTGCCAGTAGTATAGGTCAGGGGTTAAACTACGAGCAGTACTTC. Translated, it gives CASSIGQGLNYEQYF.